These 24 T cell receptor beta chains originate from one sample sequenced in a study of T-cell memory formation after mild COVID-19. Using its own MiXCR run on the 5' RACE reads, TCRdb lists one record per CDR3 protein. The table records 150,000 or so distinct CDR3 sequences, 11% of them present only once. The sequenced sample consisted of PBMCs or a T cell subset sorted from them (not recorded which). Every receptor here comes from a man younger than 35 who had mild COVID-19 (a few samples of this study predate the infection). Cell type and time point are not known.

This rearrangement joins TRBV18 to TRBJ2-1; tentative D call: TRBD1 (6 bases). This CDR3 has 15 amino acids. Germline CDR1 KGHSH, CDR2 LQKENI. V was shortened by 3 bases and J by 3 bases, with 12 bases between the two germline ends. The CDR3 here is CASSPELGGYNEQFF. The CDR3 nucleotides read TGTGCCAGCTCACCGGAACTAGGGGGCTACAATGAGCAGTTCTTC.

This chain links TRBV11-2 with TRBJ2-7; D tentatively fits TRBD1 or TRBD2 (5 bases each). There are 15 residues in the CDR3. Germline CDR1 is SGHAT and CDR2 is FQNNGV. Trimming cost V 3 bases and J 3 bases, with 15 bases left between them. Here the CDR3 reads CASSFGEGTHYEQYF. CDR3 sequence (DNA): TGTGCCAGCAGCTTCGGGGAAGGGACCCACTACGAGCAGTACTTC.

This clonotype turned up a few times. The gene calls are TRBV25-1 and TRBJ2-1; D possibly corresponds to TRBD1 (6 bases). This CDR3 has 13 residues. V lost 10 bases and J 7 bases, leaving 17 bases between the germline ends. The V gene's germline CDR1 is MGHDK and CDR2 SYGVNS. The CDR3 nucleotides read TGTGCCACCTCGTTGACAGGTCGGAATGAGCAGTTCTTC. It is translated as CATSLTGRNEQFF.

J is TRBJ2-5 and V is TRBV11-2; D gene unclear. Germline lookup yields CDR1 SGHAT and CDR2 FQNNGV. Deletions cut 6 bases from V and 2 bases from J, with 19 bases between. This CDR3 comprises 16 residues. The CDR3 DNA follows: TGTGCCAGCAGAAATCCGGCGGCGGAACAACAAGAGACCCAGTACTTC. Its protein is CASRNPAAEQQETQYF.

This clonotype was detected ten times or more. The CDR3 sequence: CASSQGAKNTGELFF. The DNA for the CDR3 is TGCGCCAGCAGCCAGGGGGCTAAGAACACCGGGGAGCTGTTTTTT. This rearrangement joins TRBV4-1 to TRBJ2-2; D possibly corresponds to TRBD1 (6 bases). The germline V gene has CDR1 MGHRA and CDR2 YSYEKL. The CDR3 spans 15 residues. The V and J ends lost 3 bases and 1 base respectively, with 9 bases between them.

The rearrangement joins TRBV18 to TRBJ1-5; D ambiguous. CDR3 length equals 13 residues. Trimming took off 2 bases at V and 7 bases at J, with 9 bases between the two ends. Per germline, CDR1 KGHSH and CDR2 LQKENI. CDR3 region: CASSPGSEQPQHF. CDR3 nucleotides: TGTGCCAGCTCACCAGGGTCCGAACAGCCCCAGCATTTT.

In its sample, this clonotype was seen a few times. CDR3 nucleotides: TGTGCCAGCTCACTGATTCAGGGGCCAAATGAAAAACTGTTTTTT. Protein: CASSLIQGPNEKLFF. This chain joins TRBV18 and TRBJ1-4, with TRBD1 as a possible D gene (6 bases). CDR1 is KGHSH, CDR2 LQKENI, per germline. This CDR3 region has 15 residues. The germline V and J ends were trimmed by 4 bases and 5 bases, with 14 bases remaining between them.

This clonotype was counted between two and nine times. The chain uses TRBV7-2 and TRBJ2-7; D is unclear. V gave up 4 bases and J gave up 0 bases, with 4 bases separating them. The CDR3 has 12 residues. Germline CDR1 is SGHTA and CDR2 is FQGNSA. The CDR3, as DNA: TGTGCCAGCAGCTCCTACTCCTACGAGCAGTACTTC. The encoded protein is CASSSYSYEQYF.

The chain links TRBV7-9 to TRBJ1-1; 8 bases are a match to TRBD1. Germline trimming cut 4 bases from V and 7 bases from J; bases unmatched to any gene: 5. CDR1 is SEHNR and CDR2 is FQNEAQ in the germline V gene (reference sequence). The CDR3 is 13 residues long. Here the CDR3 reads CASSSEDRDEAFF. In nucleotides, the CDR3 is TGTGCCAGCAGCTCGGAGGACAGGGATGAAGCTTTCTTT.

This clonotype was seen a few times. The CDR3 DNA sequence: TGTGCCAGCAGCACCGGACAGAGGAATTCACCCCTCCACTTT. Its translation is CASSTGQRNSPLHF. The chain links TRBV5-6 to TRBJ1-6; TRBD1 is a possible D gene (6 bases). In germline, CDR1 is SGHDT, CDR2 YYEEEE. Trimming cost V 4 bases and J 7 bases, with 12 bases left between them. This CDR3 is 14 amino acids long.

The V call is TRBV4-3, the J call TRBJ2-7; 7 bases are shared with TRBD1. The CDR3 is made up of 14 amino acids. Looked up from germline, CDR1 is LGHNA and CDR2 is YSLEER. V trimming: 6 bases; J trimming: 6 bases; junction bases outside the gene matches: 11. The CDR3 DNA reads TGCGCCAGCAGTCCGACAGGGAACTCGTTCGAGCAGTACTTC. Amino acid sequence: CASSPTGNSFEQYF.

V is TRBV9 and J is TRBJ2-5, with 7 bases that match TRBD2. CDR1 SGDLS and CDR2 YYNGEE come from the germline V gene. Germline trimming cut 2 bases from V and 7 bases from J; bases unmatched to any gene: 8. This CDR3 contains 14 residues. CDR3 coding DNA: TGTGCCAGCAGCGTGACCCCGTCGGGAGGGACCCAGTACTTC. Its translation: CASSVTPSGGTQYF. Full variable domain (remainder filled in from reference TRBV9 and TRBJ2-5): DSGVTQTPKHLITATGQRVTLRCSPRSGDLSVYWYQQSLDQGLQFLIQYYNGEERAKGNILERFSAQQFPDLHSELNLSSLELGDSALYFCASSVTPSGGTQYFGPGTRLLVL.

V usage is TRBV7-6 and J usage is TRBJ1-5; D is possibly TRBD1 (6 bases). V dropped 5 bases and J dropped 2 bases, with 16 bases sitting between them. CDR3 length: 16 residues. CDR1 and CDR2 (germline): SGHVS, FNYEAQ. The CDR3 reads CASSPQGQGRNQPQHF. The CDR3 nucleotides are TGTGCCAGCAGCCCCCAAGGCCAGGGGCGCAATCAGCCCCAGCATTTT.

The V gene is TRBV6-2 or TRBV6-3, the J gene TRBJ2-5; a weak D match, TRBD2 (6 bases). Deletions cut 5 bases from V and 2 bases from J, with 12 bases between. The CDR3 contains 14 residues. The germline gives CDR1 MNHEY, CDR2 SVGEGT. The CDR3 DNA follows: TGTGCCAGCAGTCCCGAGGGAGGACAAGAGACCCAGTACTTC. It encodes CASSPEGGQETQYF.

This clonotype was recorded many times. The gene calls are TRBV7-8 and TRBJ2-7; tentative D call: TRBD1 (6 bases). This CDR3 has 15 amino acids. Germline V gene data show CDR1 as SGHVS and CDR2 as FQNEAQ. Trimming cost V 1 base and J 3 bases, with 13 bases left between them. DNA of the CDR3: TGTGCCAGCAGCTTAGTTTTACAGGGCGACTACGAGCAGTACTTC. This encodes CASSLVLQGDYEQYF.

The chain has TRBV7-6 and TRBJ1-3; possible D gene TRBD1, 5 bases. This CDR3 has 15 residues. V was pared by 2 bases and J by 2 bases, with 10 bases between. CDR1 and CDR2 from the germline V gene are SGHVS and FNYEAQ. In nucleotides, the CDR3 is TGTGCCAGCAGCTTACGACCGGGACCTGGAAACACCATATATTTT. This gives the protein CASSLRPGPGNTIYF.

This clonotype showed up many times. The J gene is TRBJ1-5, the V gene TRBV7-2, with a weak D call TRBD1 (5 bases). Germline V gene data show CDR1 as SGHTA and CDR2 as FQGNSA. This CDR3 has 15 amino acids. V was clipped by 5 bases and J by 1 base, with 12 bases between them. CDR3 in amino acids: CASSPGGASNQPQHF. The CDR3 coding sequence is TGTGCCAGCAGCCCCGGCGGGGCCAGCAATCAGCCCCAGCATTTT.

The V and J genes are TRBV9 and TRBJ2-3; no reliable D call. This CDR3 region has 13 residues. Germline CDR1 SGDLS, CDR2 YYNGEE. The V and J ends lost 0 bases and 8 bases respectively, with 10 bases between them. The CDR3 nucleotides are TGTGCCAGCAGCGTAGCCGTTGACGGTACGCAGTATTTT. Residues: CASSVAVDGTQYF.

V is TRBV5-1 and J is TRBJ1-4; D is possibly TRBD1 (5 bases). The CDR3 spans 18 residues. Trimming left V 6 bases short and J 6 bases short, with 27 bases between. Germline lookup yields CDR1 SGHRS and CDR2 YFSETQ. The CDR3 sequence is CASIIIQGARNEDEKLFF. The CDR3 nucleotides read TGCGCCAGCATCATAATCCAAGGGGCAAGAAACGAAGATGAAAAACTGTTTTTT.

This clonotype was counted at least ten times. The chain employs TRBV29-1 and TRBJ2-2; D is uncertain. Germline CDR1 reads SQVTM; CDR2 reads ANQGSEA. Trimming stripped 4 bases from V and 1 base from J, with 7 bases between. There are 13 residues in the CDR3. Written as DNA, the CDR3 is TGCAGCGTTGGACCGCAGAACACCGGGGAGCTGTTTTTT. Residues: CSVGPQNTGELFF.

The chain employs TRBV5-1 and TRBJ2-1; 9 bases agree with TRBD1. Trimming took 4 bases from V and 9 from J; bases not matched to a gene: 8. This CDR3 is built from 14 residues. Looked up from germline, CDR1 is SGHRS and CDR2 is YFSETQ. DNA for the CDR3: TGCGCCAGCAGCATCGGGACAGGGTCCCTTGAGCAGTTCTTC. Translated: CASSIGTGSLEQFF.

The chain carries TRBV28 and TRBJ2-2, with a weak D call TRBD2 (5 bases). The CDR3 spans 15 residues. Germline CDR1 MDHEN, CDR2 SYDVKM. The ends were cut back, 3 bases at V and 6 bases at J, with 14 bases in the middle. CDR3 region: CASSFGRGRPGELFF. In DNA form, the CDR3 reads TGTGCCAGCAGTTTTGGCCGGGGAAGACCCGGGGAGCTGTTTTTT.

The sample holds many counts of this clonotype. V is TRBV10-3 and J is TRBJ2-7; D remains ambiguous. V was trimmed by 10 bases and J by 0 bases, leaving 19 bases between them. CDR1 is ENHRY, CDR2 SYGVKD, per germline. The CDR3 spans 15 residues. Here the CDR3 reads CASSLGPRSSYEQYV. The DNA for the CDR3 is TGTGCCAGCTCGCTCGGACCCAGGAGCTCCTACGAGCAGTACGTC.

The chain has TRBV20-1 and TRBJ2-7; 7 bases align to TRBD2. V was clipped by 7 bases and J by 2 bases; unmatched bases: 8. Germline values: CDR1 DFQATT, CDR2 SNEGSKA (reference sequence). This CDR3 spans 13 amino acids. The CDR3 reads CSVWRAGAYEQYF. CDR3 coding DNA: TGCAGTGTTTGGCGGGCGGGGGCCTACGAGCAGTACTTC.